Sequencing of this T cell receptor beta chain was carried out in a study of tumor and adjacent non-tumor tissue in lung cancer. Turning to the study itself: The cohort had about a dozen adenocarcinoma, 2 squamous cell and 1 small cell patients. Patients were aged roughly 30 to 76, nine to eleven men and about five women, stage I to III. Findings of the study overall: Shorter survival was associated with higher TCR diversity in tumors.

As regards this clonotype: What it binds is unknown.

The template was RNA from unsorted bulk tissue. A modified ARM-PCR protocol with three rounds of nested PCR amplified TCRbeta. TCRdb re-derived calls from the multiplex PCR reads in MiXCR, one entry per CDR3 protein. The sample includes fewer than 120,000 distinct CDR3 sequences, about 87% of them seen just once. This CDR3 is 13 amino acids long. CDR1 is SQVTM and CDR2 is ANQGSEA in the germline V gene. The chain is built from TRBV29-1 and TRBJ1-1, with D perhaps TRBD1 (5 bases). Material for sequencing was lung tumor tissue. The TCR comes from a man between 65 and 85 years old with non-small cell lung cancer. DNA of the CDR3: TGCAGTGCGGCACCGGGGGTGAACACTGAAGCTTTCTTT. It codes for CSAAPGVNTEAFF.